This TCR beta chain originates from a study of cytomegalovirus exposure and HLA in healthy donors. Findings and caveats of the study: The study assumed roughly uniform donor sequencing depth for presence/absence analyses. Immune exposure information comprised only CMV serostatus.

V lost 9 bases and J 3 bases, leaving 12 bases between the germline ends. Germline CDR1 is LNHDA and CDR2 is SQIVND (reference sequence). CDR3 length: 13 residues. This clone has only a few counts. What it binds is not known. PCR involved 60 Vbeta and 13 Jbeta primers. Method: immunoSEQ multiplex PCR; TCRdb's copy keeps in-frame clones and lacks some. The profile shows under 150,000 clones, 80% of them singletons. The V gene is TRBV19, the J gene TRBJ1-3; D is uncertain. Material: PBMCs. This sequence was found in a woman in her forties in good health and CMV-seronegative. CDR3 DNA: TGTGCCAGCCGTTCGGGGAATGGAAACACCATATATTTT. Encoded protein: CASRSGNGNTIYF.